This record covers a single T cell receptor beta chain. Antigen unknown. The TEMRA cells underwent FACS enrichment, while the CD8+ and CD4+ T cells underwent negative isolation. This sample stems from a study of CD8 T cells in Susac syndrome. Findings and limits, study-wide: In Susac syndrome, CD8+ expansion was highest in TEMRA and active disease.

It was with random hexamers that roughly 0.45 to 1 ug RNA was reverse transcribed. TCRdb passed the immunoSEQ multiplex PCR reads through MiXCR, listing each CDR3 protein once. The data show about 130,000 distinct CDR3 sequences, just under 95% seen once. The source of this sequence is a human donor with Susac syndrome. The specimen sequenced was CD8+ T cells from PBMCs.

In DNA form, the CDR3 reads TGTGCCTGGAGTATGGGACAGGGATACAATCAGCCCCAGCATTTT. Residues: CAWSMGQGYNQPQHF. The chain uses TRBV30 and TRBJ1-5; 9 bases map to TRBD1. After removal of 2 bases from V and 3 bases from J, the junction contained 5 bases not matched to a gene. The CDR3 sequence is 15 residues long. Germline V gene lookup returns CDR1 GTSNPN and CDR2 SVGIG (reference sequence).